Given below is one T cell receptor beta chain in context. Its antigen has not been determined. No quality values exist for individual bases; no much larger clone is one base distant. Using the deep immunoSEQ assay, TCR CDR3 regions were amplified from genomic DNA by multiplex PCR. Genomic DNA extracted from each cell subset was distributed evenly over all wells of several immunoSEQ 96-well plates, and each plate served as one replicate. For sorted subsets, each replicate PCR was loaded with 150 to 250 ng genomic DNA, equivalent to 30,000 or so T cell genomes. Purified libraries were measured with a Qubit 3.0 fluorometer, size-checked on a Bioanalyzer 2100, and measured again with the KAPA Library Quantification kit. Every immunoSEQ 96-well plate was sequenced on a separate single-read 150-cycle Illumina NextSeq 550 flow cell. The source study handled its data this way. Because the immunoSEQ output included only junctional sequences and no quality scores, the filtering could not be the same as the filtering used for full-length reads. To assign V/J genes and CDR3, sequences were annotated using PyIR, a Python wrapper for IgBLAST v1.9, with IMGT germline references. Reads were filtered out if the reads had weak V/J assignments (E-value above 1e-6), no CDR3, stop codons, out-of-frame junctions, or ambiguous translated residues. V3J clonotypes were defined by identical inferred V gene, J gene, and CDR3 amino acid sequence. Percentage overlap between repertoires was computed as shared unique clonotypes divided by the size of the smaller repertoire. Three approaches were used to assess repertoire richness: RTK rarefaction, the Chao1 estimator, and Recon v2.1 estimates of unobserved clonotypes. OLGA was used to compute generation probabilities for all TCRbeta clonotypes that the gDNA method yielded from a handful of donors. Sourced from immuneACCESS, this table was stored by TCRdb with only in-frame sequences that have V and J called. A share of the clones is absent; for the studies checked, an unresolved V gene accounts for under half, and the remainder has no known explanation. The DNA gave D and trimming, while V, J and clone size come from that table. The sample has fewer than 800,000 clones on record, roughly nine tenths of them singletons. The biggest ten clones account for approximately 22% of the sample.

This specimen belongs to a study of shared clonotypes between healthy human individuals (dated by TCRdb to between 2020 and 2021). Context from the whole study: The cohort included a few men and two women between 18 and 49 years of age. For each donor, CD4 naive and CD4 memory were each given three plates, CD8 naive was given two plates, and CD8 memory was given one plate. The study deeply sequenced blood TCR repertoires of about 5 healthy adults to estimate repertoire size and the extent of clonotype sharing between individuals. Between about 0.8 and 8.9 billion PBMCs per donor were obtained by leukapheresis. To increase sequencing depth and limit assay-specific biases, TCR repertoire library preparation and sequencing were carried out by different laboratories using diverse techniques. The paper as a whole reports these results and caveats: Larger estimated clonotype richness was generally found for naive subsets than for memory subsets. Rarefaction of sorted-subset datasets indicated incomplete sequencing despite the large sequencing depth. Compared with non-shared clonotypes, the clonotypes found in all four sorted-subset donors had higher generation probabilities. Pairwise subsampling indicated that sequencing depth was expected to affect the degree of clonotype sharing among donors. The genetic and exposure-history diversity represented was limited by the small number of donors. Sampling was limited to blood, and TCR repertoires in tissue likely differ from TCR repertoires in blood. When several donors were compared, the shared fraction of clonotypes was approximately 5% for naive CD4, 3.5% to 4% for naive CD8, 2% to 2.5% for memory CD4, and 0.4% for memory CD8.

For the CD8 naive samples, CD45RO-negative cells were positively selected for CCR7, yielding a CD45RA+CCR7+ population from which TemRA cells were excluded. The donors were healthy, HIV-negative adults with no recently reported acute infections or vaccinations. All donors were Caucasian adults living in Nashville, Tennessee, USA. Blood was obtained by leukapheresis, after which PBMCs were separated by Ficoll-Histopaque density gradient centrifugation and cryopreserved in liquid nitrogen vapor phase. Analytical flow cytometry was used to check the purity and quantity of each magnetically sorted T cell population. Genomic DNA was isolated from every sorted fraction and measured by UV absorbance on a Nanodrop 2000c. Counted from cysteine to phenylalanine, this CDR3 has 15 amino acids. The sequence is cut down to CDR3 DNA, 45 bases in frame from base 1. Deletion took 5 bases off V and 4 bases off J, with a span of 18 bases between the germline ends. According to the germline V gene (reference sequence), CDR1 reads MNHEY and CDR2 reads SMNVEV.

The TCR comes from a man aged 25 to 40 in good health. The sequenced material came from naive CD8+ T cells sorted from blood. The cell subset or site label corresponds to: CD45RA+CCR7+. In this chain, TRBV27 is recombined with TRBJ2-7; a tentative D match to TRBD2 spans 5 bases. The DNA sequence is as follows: TGTGCCAGCAGTGGGAGCGTGTCATTTCGTTACGAGCAGTACTTC. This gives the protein CASSGSVSFRYEQYF.